These 30 T cell receptor beta chains were all obtained from the same sample, sequenced in a study of cytomegalovirus exposure and HLA in healthy donors. PCR was performed using 60 Vbeta and 13 Jbeta primers. TCRdb keeps only in-frame clones here, not all; method: immunoSEQ multiplex PCR. The sample carries hundreds of thousands of clones, around four fifths recorded once. The sequencing input was PBMCs. The receptors here all came from a boy aged 2 to 10 in good health and CMV-seronegative.

Details on this clone: The junction departs from germline at one end; a sequencing error may be responsible. The chain joins TRBV6-1 to TRBJ2-7; D ambiguous. Germline V gene data show CDR1 as MNHNS and CDR2 as SASEGT. This CDR3 contains 12 residues. Here the CDR3 DNA reads TGTGCCAGCAGTTCAGAAGCCCCTCAAGCGACCTTC. It specifies CASSSEAPQATF.

The genes are TRBV7-9 and TRBJ2-1, with 10 bases matching TRBD2. The CDR3 is made up of 15 amino acids. The germline V gene encodes CDR1 SEHNR and CDR2 FQNEAQ (reference sequence). The V and J ends lost 1 base and 6 bases, in that order; junction bases with no gene match: 3. The CDR3: CASSLEAGGFNEQFF. The CDR3 DNA is TGTGCCAGCAGCTTAGAAGCGGGAGGGTTCAATGAGCAGTTCTTC.

This clone has more than one count but fewer than ten. The V call is TRBV6-5, the J call TRBJ2-7; a possible D gene is TRBD2 (5 bases). CDR3 size: 13 residues. Germline CDR1 reads MNHEY; CDR2 reads SVGAGI. V lost 6 bases to trimming and J lost 0 bases, with 9 bases between them. The CDR3 nucleotides read TGTGCCAGCAGAGTCGACTACTCCTACGAGCAGTACTTC. Amino acid sequence: CASRVDYSYEQYF.

The V gene is TRBV6-1, the J gene TRBJ2-5; D perhaps matches TRBD1 (5 bases). V was trimmed by 5 bases and J by 5 bases, leaving 15 bases between them. The CDR3 sequence is 14 residues long. Germline CDR1 reads MNHNS; CDR2 reads SASEGT. The CDR3 bases are TGTGCCAGCAGTCCTGGACAAACCGGGGAGACCCAGTACTTC. Its protein is CASSPGQTGETQYF.

V gene TRBV6-5 combines with J gene TRBJ2-2, with 10 bases that match TRBD2. Germline trimming cut 6 bases from V and 4 bases from J; bases unmatched to any gene: 2. The CDR3 totals 14 residues. Germline V CDR1 and CDR2: MNHEY, SVGAGI. CDR3 sequence reads: CASRGLASTGELFF. CDR3 DNA sequence: TGTGCCAGCAGGGGACTAGCGAGCACCGGGGAGCTGTTTTTT.

The chain joins TRBV7-9 to TRBJ1-3; unclear D gene. Germline CDR1 reads SEHNR; CDR2 reads FQNEAQ (reference sequence). The germline V and J ends were trimmed by 6 bases and 2 bases, with 8 bases remaining between them. The CDR3 extends over 13 amino acids. The CDR3 DNA reads TGTGCCAGCAGGTCCGGGGCTGGAAACACCATATATTTT. Its protein is CASRSGAGNTIYF. The full variable domain, in which reference TRBV7-9 and TRBJ1-3 provide the parts outside the CDR3, is DTGVSQNPRHKITKRGQNVTFRCDPISEHNRLYWYRQTLGQGPEFLTYFQNEAQLEKSRLLSDRFSAERPKGSFSTLEIQRTEQGDSAMYLCASRSGAGNTIYFGEGSWLTVV.

The rearrangement joins TRBV7-2 to TRBJ2-5; D is possibly TRBD2 (6 bases). V lost 5 bases, J lost 3 bases, and 13 bases lay in between. Germline loops: CDR1 SGHTA, CDR2 FQGNSA. The CDR3 contains 14 residues. The CDR3 protein is CASSQGLREETQYF. Written as DNA, the CDR3 is TGTGCCAGCAGCCAGGGACTGAGGGAAGAGACCCAGTACTTC.

The V gene is TRBV28, the J gene TRBJ2-3, with 7 bases aligning to TRBD1. The CDR3 runs 16 residues. Trimming took 6 bases from V and 0 from J; bases not matched to a gene: 9. Germline V gene data show CDR1 as MDHEN and CDR2 as SYDVKM. CDR3 coding DNA: TGTGCCAGCAGCACACGGGACAGCTCTAGCACAGATACGCAGTATTTT. Encoded protein: CASSTRDSSSTDTQYF.

The V call is TRBV5-1, the J call TRBJ1-1, with D maybe TRBD1 (6 bases). CDR3 length equals 16 residues. The V end was cut by 0 bases, the J end by 1 base, with 13 bases between. Germline V CDR1 and CDR2: SGHRS, YFSETQ. Written as DNA, the CDR3 is TGCGCCAGCAGCTTGGGTTCAGGGGCCGGGAACACTGAAGCTTTCTTT. Protein sequence: CASSLGSGAGNTEAFF.

This chain connects TRBV5-1 to TRBJ2-7; TRBD1 might be the D (5 bases). CDR1 and CDR2 from the germline V gene are SGHRS and YFSETQ. The CDR3 length is 15 residues. Trimming shortened V by 2 bases and J by 3 bases, and 15 bases separated the two germline ends. The CDR3 loop is CASSFQGSGYYEQYF. The CDR3 DNA follows: TGCGCCAGCAGCTTCCAGGGCAGTGGATACTACGAGCAGTACTTC.

This clone was counted a single time. This sequence joins TRBV29-1 and TRBJ2-7, with unresolved D. The V end lost 6 bases, the J end lost 3 bases, and 15 bases lay between the germline ends. CDR3 length equals 13 residues. CDR1 and CDR2 (germline): SQVTM, ANQGSEA. CDR3 in DNA: TGCAGCGTCGCCCCTAGGCTGAGCTACGAGCAGTACTTC. It is translated as CSVAPRLSYEQYF.

The chain couples TRBV9 to TRBJ2-7; possibly TRBD2 for D (6 bases). Germline V lookup: CDR1 SGDLS, CDR2 YYNGEE. Trimming took off 4 bases at V and 2 bases at J, with 16 bases between the two ends. The CDR3 has 15 amino acids. CDR3 nucleotides: TGTGCCAGCAGCTCAAGTGCGGGACCACCCTACGAGCAGTACTTC. Its protein product is CASSSSAGPPYEQYF.

The rearrangement uses TRBV6-1 and TRBJ1-5; the match to TRBD1 covers 7 bases. The CDR3 covers 14 residues. Unmatched junction bases numbered 7, after V lost 4 bases and J lost 7 bases. Germline V gene data show CDR1 as MNHNS and CDR2 as SASEGT. The chain's CDR3 is CASSATGKRQPQHF. For the CDR3, the DNA is TGTGCCAGCAGTGCGACAGGGAAGCGGCAGCCCCAGCATTTT.

This rearrangement joins TRBV30 to TRBJ1-5; D is unclear. The germline V gene encodes CDR1 GTSNPN and CDR2 SVGIG (reference sequence). Trimming took 2 bases from V and 0 from J, leaving 8 bases between them. The CDR3 is 14 residues long. For the CDR3, the DNA is TGTGCCTGGAGTCGTCTAAATAGCAATCAGCCCCAGCATTTT. Residues: CAWSRLNSNQPQHF.

There are a few counts of this clone. The gene calls are TRBV6-6 and TRBJ2-3; D is undetermined. The V gene lost 4 bases and the J gene lost 6 bases, with 14 bases spanning the gap. The length of the CDR3 is 14 residues. The germline gives CDR1 MNHNY, CDR2 SVGAGI (reference sequence). This CDR3 is CASSSTMSADTQYF. The CDR3 DNA is TGTGCCAGCAGTTCCACAATGAGCGCTGATACGCAGTATTTT.

V gene TRBV5-1 combines with J gene TRBJ2-5; 13 positions agree with TRBD2. Germline lookup yields CDR1 SGHRS and CDR2 YFSETQ. The CDR3 spans 16 residues. The J segment lost 4 bases and the V segment lost 0 bases, leaving 3 bases of the junction unmatched. CDR3 residues: CASSLGTSGGRETQYF. CDR3 nucleotides: TGCGCCAGCAGCTTGGGGACTAGCGGGGGCCGAGAGACCCAGTACTTC.

The chain recombines TRBV4-1 with TRBJ1-4; D may be TRBD1 (5 bases). Germline V gene sequence: CDR1 MGHRA, CDR2 YSYEKL. The CDR3 extends over 17 amino acids. The V and J ends lost 2 bases and 3 bases respectively, with 16 bases between them. The CDR3 loop reads CASSQRPGIISNEKLFF. As DNA, the CDR3 is TGCGCCAGCAGCCAACGTCCAGGGATCATATCTAATGAAAAACTGTTTTTT.

The rearrangement uses TRBV5-4 and TRBJ2-7; maybe TRBD1 (6 bases). V was shortened by 5 bases and J by 2 bases, with 11 bases between the two germline ends. Germline CDR1 is SGHNT and CDR2 is YYREEE (reference sequence). The CDR3 sequence is 13 residues long. The CDR3 here is CASSLDSPYEQYF. The CDR3 DNA reads as TGTGCCAGCAGTCTGGACAGTCCCTACGAGCAGTACTTC. Based on the CDR3 plus reference TRBV5-4 and TRBJ2-7, the full variable domain is ETGVTQSPTHLIKTRGQQVTLRCSSQSGHNTVSWYQQALGQGPQFIFQYYREEENGRGNFPPRFSGLQFPNYSSELNVNALELDDSALYLCASSLDSPYEQYFGPGTRLTVT.

This clone was found once. V is TRBV30 and J is TRBJ2-5; 13 bases agree with TRBD2. Losses at the gene ends were 7 bases for V and 2 bases for J; bases not matched to a gene: 1. CDR1 is GTSNPN, CDR2 SVGIG, per germline (reference sequence). The CDR3 covers 13 residues. The CDR3, as DNA: TGTGCCTCGGGACTAGCGGGGCAAGAGACCCAGTACTTC. It specifies CASGLAGQETQYF.

This rearrangement joins TRBV12-1 to TRBJ1-5. TRBV12-1 is listed as a pseudogene. The CDR3 covers 15 residues. The chain's CDR3 is CASSFARQPGQPQHF. For the CDR3, the DNA is TGTGCCAGCAGCTTTGCACGGCAACCGGGGCAGCCCCAGCATTTT.

This rearrangement joins TRBV19 to TRBJ1-2, with 9 bases aligning to TRBD1. Germline trimming cut 3 bases from V and 4 bases from J; bases unmatched to any gene: 9. The CDR3 has 16 amino acids. Per the germline V gene, CDR1 is LNHDA and CDR2 is SQIVND (reference sequence). The DNA for the CDR3 is TGTGCCAGTAGTATTGGGACAGGGCAAATCCTCTATGGCTACACCTTC. Its translation is CASSIGTGQILYGYTF.

V usage is TRBV5-4 and J usage is TRBJ2-3, with 8 positions matching TRBD2. The CDR3 is made up of 16 amino acids. The ends lost 4 bases at V and 0 bases at J; junction bases unmatched: 7. Germline CDR1 is SGHNT and CDR2 is YYREEE (reference sequence). CDR3 residues: CASSPGGTASTDTQYF. CDR3 nucleotide sequence: TGTGCCAGCAGCCCGGGGGGGACGGCTAGCACAGATACGCAGTATTTT.

There are a few counts of this clone. The genes are TRBV30 and TRBJ1-1, with unresolved D. V lost 0 bases and J 1 base, leaving 6 bases between the germline ends. The V gene's germline CDR1 is GTSNPN and CDR2 SVGIG (reference sequence). This CDR3 comprises 13 residues. In DNA form, the CDR3 reads TGTGCCTGGAGTGTAACAGAGAACACTGAAGCTTTCTTT. Translated, it gives CAWSVTENTEAFF.

The chain joins TRBV6-1 to TRBJ1-1; D might be TRBD1 (5 bases). This CDR3 region has 14 residues. Germline assignment: CDR1 MNHNS and CDR2 SASEGT. V was shortened by 4 bases and J by 6 bases, with 15 bases between the two germline ends. In DNA form, the CDR3 reads TGTGCCAGCAGTGCGGGAAGGTCGGGGGCTGAAGCTTTCTTT. This encodes CASSAGRSGAEAFF.

V and J are TRBV6-5 and TRBJ2-3; 8 bases map to TRBD1. V shed 0 bases and J 1 base; nucleotides not matched to a gene: 3. This CDR3 contains 16 residues. Germline CDR1 MNHEY, CDR2 SVGAGI. CDR3 sequence: CASSYSRGQGTDTQYF. CDR3 coding DNA: TGTGCCAGCAGTTACTCGAGGGGACAGGGCACAGATACGCAGTATTTT.

The chain carries TRBV19 and TRBJ2-3; D call uncertain. Trimming took off 10 bases at V and 2 bases at J, with 7 bases between the two ends. Germline lookup yields CDR1 LNHDA and CDR2 SQIVND (reference sequence). CDR3 length: 11 residues. CDR3 amino acids: CATYYTDTQYF. The CDR3 nucleotides are TGTGCCACGTATTACACAGATACGCAGTATTTT.

The gene calls are TRBV5-1 and TRBJ2-5; D might be TRBD1 (5 bases). The germline V and J ends were trimmed by 0 bases and 0 bases, with 12 bases remaining between them. The germline V gene has CDR1 SGHRS and CDR2 YFSETQ. The CDR3 covers 16 residues. The CDR3 region has the DNA TGCGCCAGCAGCTTGGGATCTCGCAGGGACCAAGAGACCCAGTACTTC. Its translation: CASSLGSRRDQETQYF. The full variable domain, completed using reference TRBV5-1 and TRBJ2-5, is KAGVTQTPRYLIKTRGQQVTLSCSPISGHRSVSWYQQTPGQGLQFLFEYFSETQRNKGNFPGRFSGRQFSNSRSEMNVSTLELGDSALYLCASSLGSRRDQETQYFGPGTRLLVL.

This chain links TRBV7-9 with TRBJ2-7; 10 positions match TRBD2. Trimming cost V 4 bases and J 2 bases; bases outside gene matches: 2. Germline V CDR1 and CDR2: SEHNR, FQNEAQ (reference sequence). The CDR3 consists of 14 residues. The CDR3: CASSSSGSAYEQYF. Here the CDR3 DNA reads TGTGCCAGCAGCTCTAGCGGGAGCGCCTACGAGCAGTACTTC. Together with reference TRBV7-9 and TRBJ2-7, the CDR3 gives the full variable domain: DTGVSQNPRHKITKRGQNVTFRCDPISEHNRLYWYRQTLGQGPEFLTYFQNEAQLEKSRLLSDRFSAERPKGSFSTLEIQRTEQGDSAMYLCASSSSGSAYEQYFGPGTRLTVT.

The J gene is TRBJ1-2, the V gene TRBV19, with a tentative D call TRBD1 (6 bases). CDR3 length: 17 residues. Germline V gives CDR1 LNHDA, CDR2 SQIVND (reference sequence). V gave up 7 bases and J gave up 4 bases, with 25 bases separating them. The CDR3 DNA is TGTGCCAGTACCCATAGGACAGCTGTCTTCCCCGTCTATGGCTACACCTTC. Its protein is CASTHRTAVFPVYGYTF.

This sequence joins TRBV9 and TRBJ2-5, with 13 nucleotides matching TRBD2. The trim removed 2 bases at V and 5 bases at J, leaving 6 bases unmatched. Germline CDR1 is SGDLS and CDR2 is YYNGEE. CDR3 length equals 16 residues. The CDR3 coding sequence is TGTGCCAGCAGCGTTACTAGCGGGAGGGCTGGGGAGACCCAGTACTTC. Translation gives CASSVTSGRAGETQYF.